Listed below are T cell receptor beta chains from one sample, sequenced in a study of T cell repertoires in urothelial bladder cancer. The assay was immunoSEQ multiplex PCR, and TCRdb's table has in-frame clones only and misses some. The table has fewer than 15,000 clones, 60% to 70% seen once; the top ten hold 8.5% to 9%. Source material: tumor-infiltrating cells from bladder cancer. Receptors originate from a human donor with urothelial carcinoma. The conserved cysteine and the conserved F or W are not part of the CDR3 here. The D gene is left open where the match is weak.

>TRBV2|TRBJ1-1|NA
ASSAPSFNTEAF
>TRBV7-6|TRBJ2-3|NA
ASSLPPGTDTQY
>TRBV2|TRBJ1-1|NA
ASSASTGRGTEAF
>TRBV7-9|TRBJ2-2|NA
ASSLRGVNTGELF
>TRBV6-5|TRBJ2-7|NA
ASSYGWGAYEQY
>TRBV7-2|TRBJ2-2|NA
ASSPPVASGAGELF
>TRBV19|TRBJ2-7|NA
ASSDRQPSYEQY
>TRBV5-1|TRBJ2-2|NA
ASSLWQARNTGELF
>TRBV9|TRBJ2-1|NA
ASSVVTSSHEQF
>TRBV6-6|TRBJ1-5|TRBD1
ASDYYGTANQPQH
>TRBV2|TRBJ1-4|TRBD1
ASSLFQGAGEKLF
>TRBV7-2|TRBJ1-4|TRBD1
ASSLGDRGFATNEKLF
>TRBV9|TRBJ1-3|NA
ASSVAGVSGNTIY
>TRBV5-4|TRBJ1-4|TRBD1
ASSLMTGVDTNEKLF
>TRBV6-1|TRBJ1-4|NA
ASSEVRGGTNEKLF
>TRBV6-6|TRBJ2-1|TRBD2
ASSYERGQF
>TRBV6-1|TRBJ1-2|NA
ASTASSYGYT
>TRBV2|TRBJ2-7|TRBD1
ASSDGTVFGSYEQY
>TRBV7-2|TRBJ1-5|NA
ASSLVGGGDQPQH
>TRBV7-2|TRBJ2-3|NA
ASSLAVGGPVDTQY
>TRBV5-4|TRBJ2-1|TRBD2
ASSRGGGSYNEQF
>TRBV18|TRBJ2-7|TRBD2
ASSPGSGGRWYEQY
>TRBV27|TRBJ2-7|TRBD1
ASSLQGPPYEQY
>TRBV7-6|TRBJ1-6|NA
ASSSDPNSPLH
>TRBV7-2|TRBJ2-5|TRBD2
ASSLVFSGGGETQY
>TRBV7-9|TRBJ2-7|NA
ASSFGGDLYEQY
>TRBV30|TRBJ2-1|TRBD2
AGDSGGYWGEQF
>TRBV9|TRBJ1-2|NA
ASSEGAGPSTYGYT
>TRBV19|TRBJ1-1|NA
ASSRGSGLNTEAF
>TRBV7-2|TRBJ2-7|NA
ASSLLYEQY
>TRBV9|TRBJ2-2|NA
ASRLDANTGELF
>TRBV28|TRBJ2-7|NA
ASSHTYEQY
>TRBV11-3|TRBJ1-1|NA
ASSAQGLNTEAF
>TRBV6-5|TRBJ1-1|TRBD1
ASSSFEGQGSTEAF
>TRBV5-1|TRBJ2-5|TRBD2
ASSLWTSGQETQY
>TRBV14|TRBJ1-1|NA
ASSQAGMNTEAF
>TRBV7-8|TRBJ2-2|TRBD2
ASSTGLAGTGELF
>TRBV7-2|TRBJ2-1|TRBD2
ASSLVERGGLF
>TRBV19|TRBJ1-5|TRBD1
ASSSVRGVSNSNQPQH
>TRBV18|TRBJ2-3|NA
ASSLLVTDTQY
>TRBV19|TRBJ1-5|NA
ASSILGYGQPQH
>TRBV2|TRBJ2-2|NA
ASSAPPAKEF
>TRBV5-1|TRBJ1-1|NA
ASSFQFGQNTEAF
>TRBV7-2|TRBJ2-5|TRBD1
ASSIDRVEQTQY